This TCR beta chain is drawn from a study of response to subunit inactivated influenza vaccine (dated by TCRdb to 2016 to 2019). Turning to the overall study: Deep quantitative T cell receptor repertoire profiling was used in the study to track responses to a trivalent subunit inactivated influenza vaccine.

Points on this clonotype: Its antigen is not yet known. The input lacks base qualities; no much larger clone sits a single base away.

Germline trimming amounts to 7 bases on V and 4 bases on J, with 5 as the count of junction bases outside the gene matches. CDR1 PRHDT and CDR2 FYEKMQ were looked up in the germline V gene (reference sequence). The cysteine opens and the phenylalanine closes a CDR3 of 14 amino acids. The sequence is cut down to CDR3 DNA, 42 bases in frame from base 1. The receptor library was made with RT-PCR. The sequencer was an Illumina HiSeq 2500. TCRdb cleaned the public reads at Q25 with fastp, built clones with MiXCR and kept in-frame beta chains. Entries that share a CDR3 protein sequence are merged under the most common genes and DNA. The sample table records around 520,000 distinct CDR3 sequences; around 25% of these occur just once. Of the sample, less than 2.5% falls within the top ten clones. What the work shows at the level of the full study, not this receptor alone: The authors suggested that each seasonal influenza vaccination may recruit only a limited number of new T cells.

This sequence was found in a man between 45 and 60 years old who received an inactivated influenza vaccine. Donor details come from another sample of the same person, matched by shared clones. Sample: CD4+ T cells sorted from PBMCs, taken less than 6 days after vaccination. The rearranged chain carries TRBV13 and TRBJ2-1; 9 middle bases align to TRBD2. The DNA sequence is given as TGTGCCAGCAAAGCGGGGGGCTTTTACAATGAGCAGTTCTTC. Its protein product is CASKAGGFYNEQFF.